This record covers a single TCR beta chain. Its antigen is unknown. The source of the sample is a study of T cell responses to AZD1222 COVID-19 vaccine. Study-wide context: Combined were second doses at about 4 or about 12 weeks.

Study outcomes and limitations: The CD4 TCRs associated with vaccination extended across spike and predominated at 160-218 and 743-854. Sampled repertoires all dated from after the peak T cell response. Close to half of spike-specific TCRs reportedly recognize unmutated variant regions.

Sequencing was performed with immunoSEQ multiplex PCR; in TCRdb, only in-frame clones are kept and a portion is missing. The table lists some 95,000 clones, just over 85% of them singletons, with 6.3% in the top ten. Germline V CDR1 and CDR2: SGHNT, YYREEE (reference sequence). Trimming cost V 0 bases and J 4 bases; bases outside gene matches: 2. The length of the CDR3 is 15 residues. The sequence was collected from an adult in good health. The chain combines TRBV5-4 with TRBJ2-1, with 9 nucleotides matching TRBD2. Sample: peripheral blood, taken on day 0 of AZD1222 vaccination. CDR3 nucleotide sequence: TGTGCCAGCAGCTTGGGACTAGCGGTTTACAATGAGCAGTTCTTC. This gives the protein CASSLGLAVYNEQFF.